The sequence of this T cell receptor beta chain was determined in a study of T cell repertoires in cytomegalovirus infection. Study details: Matching HLA type, along with CMV infection, was indicated by public TCR beta signatures. Study observations and caveats: What dominated the ex vivo response were HLA-C-restricted CMV-specific TCR beta clonotypes.

Germline V gene sequence: CDR1 SGHTA, CDR2 FQGNSA. V lost 4 bases and J lost 2, with 14 bases in between. The CDR3 sequence is 15 residues long. The table lists this clonotype with many counts. The antigen is unknown. TCRdb re-called the reads with MiXCR, one entry per CDR3 protein. The sample shows around 110,000 distinct CDR3 sequences, roughly a tenth of them seen only once. The receptor's source is a human donor in good health (CMV status not recorded). Some clones in this sample may be carry-over from other donors' samples. The chain carries TRBV7-2 and TRBJ2-5, with D maybe TRBD2 (5 bases). The sequenced sample was PBMCs, sequenced either directly or after in vitro stimulation (not recorded which). CDR3 DNA sequence: TGTGCCAGCAGCTCCCAGGAGGTGGGGCAAGAGACCCAGTACTTC. Protein: CASSSQEVGQETQYF.